This T cell receptor beta chain was sequenced for a study of Ad26.COV2.S vaccination and SARS-CoV-2 variants (dated by TCRdb to the early 2020s). Broadly, across the study: Vaccine-arm donors came from COV1001, a multicentre, randomized, double-blind, placebo-controlled phase I-IIa trial of Ad26.COV2.S in healthy adults. TCRbeta repertoire sequencing served as the tool for gauging how specific and how broad the SARS-CoV-2-reactive T cell receptors were following Ad26.COV2.S vaccination. A total of about 30 samples were included in the TCR-sequenced set, comprising 19 Ad26.COV2.S vaccine recipients, 5 placebo recipients and 8 SARS-CoV-2 convalescent individuals. Participants in the trial were split at random into five groups of five each, receiving low-dose or high-dose Ad26.COV2.S once or twice, or else placebo on both occasions. Ad26.COV2.S was administered intramuscularly at 5 x 10^10 or 1 x 10^11 viral particles, either as a single shot or as two shots given 56 days apart. Investigators remained blinded to trial group allocation during experiments and outcome assessment. Broad study findings and their caveats: Vaccine and placebo recipients had similar non-spike TCR breadth, a finding consistent with the vaccine containing only spike. Higher spike-specific TCR breadth was observed in Ad26.COV2.S recipients than in placebo recipients (P = 0.0014). The study lacked the statistical power to compare responses across vaccine doses or regimens. The authors noted that total T cell responses may have been underestimated by the TCR breadth and depth analyses. Substantial breadth of spike-specific CD8+ and CD4+ T cell responses was reported after vaccination.

TCRbeta CDR3 regions were sequenced with the immunoSEQ Assay. After extraction, genomic DNA underwent amplification by bias-controlled multiplex PCR, followed by high-throughput sequencing. The paper's processing steps were these. To quantify the absolute abundance of each unique TCRbeta CDR3 region, sequences were collapsed and filtered. Usable DNA was measured by amplifying reference genes present in all nucleated cells, and TCRbeta template counts were normalized to that usable DNA to estimate T cell fraction. Repertoire TCRs were annotated as SARS-CoV-2-specific when V gene, CDR3 amino acid sequence and J gene were exactly matched to a known reactive TCR set. The reference SARS-CoV-2 TCR set was obtained from MIRA and was filtered for enrichment in COVID-19-positive ImmuneCODE repertoires, whereby public or cross-reactive TCRs were removed. Using the MIRA antigens, annotated TCRs were further analysed by specific ORF or by position within an ORF. Depth was the summed frequency of annotated unique rearrangements, while breadth was defined as annotated unique rearrangements over total unique productive rearrangements. Two-sided Wilcoxon rank-sum tests were used to compare TCR breadth between groups. The table was pulled from immuneACCESS by TCRdb, which kept in-frame rearrangements only. Such tables lose some clones; where checked, under half of the loss comes from unresolved V genes, and the rest has no known cause. That table supplies the V and J calls and clone size; D and trimming were determined from the DNA. The sample profile shows approximately 450,000 clones; approximately 90% of them were found once. About 12% of the sample rests with the top ten.

Explained via the paper, the treatment or condition label denotes: around 19 received Ad26.COV2.S at low or high dose, single or two shots; 5 received placebo; per-sample allocation not given. Repertoires of vaccine and placebo recipients were sequenced from samples taken on day 63 after the first injection. In Cohort 1b, about 25 adults aged 18-55 years were enrolled at a single site in Boston, USA, between 29 July and 7 August 2020. Ad26.COV2.S was a replication-incompetent adenovirus type 26 vector expressing a prefusion-stabilized SARS-CoV-2 spike protein from the original Wuhan strain. The CDR3, cysteine through phenylalanine, is 16 amino acids long. The sequence is cut down to CDR3 DNA, 48 bases in frame from base 1. Between the V and J ends, shortened by 0 bases and 6 bases respectively, the junction contains 15 bases. CDR1 and CDR2 are read off the germline V gene as MNHEY and SVGEGT. On this clone itself: This receptor's antigen is unknown. Base-call qualities are not available, and no considerably larger clone is one nucleotide away.

Here the chain combines TRBV6-2 or TRBV6-3 and TRBJ1-5, and the D gene may be TRBD1, 5 bases matching. The origin of this receptor is a person aged 18-65 years who received the Ad26.COV2.S COVID-19 vaccine or a placebo. The material sequenced was peripheral blood, taken in a trial of Ad26.COV2.S vaccine versus placebo. The nucleotide sequence is given as TGTGCCAGCAGTTACTCGAGCAGGGTATGGAGTCAGCCCCAGCATTTT. Its protein is CASSYSSRVWSQPQHF.